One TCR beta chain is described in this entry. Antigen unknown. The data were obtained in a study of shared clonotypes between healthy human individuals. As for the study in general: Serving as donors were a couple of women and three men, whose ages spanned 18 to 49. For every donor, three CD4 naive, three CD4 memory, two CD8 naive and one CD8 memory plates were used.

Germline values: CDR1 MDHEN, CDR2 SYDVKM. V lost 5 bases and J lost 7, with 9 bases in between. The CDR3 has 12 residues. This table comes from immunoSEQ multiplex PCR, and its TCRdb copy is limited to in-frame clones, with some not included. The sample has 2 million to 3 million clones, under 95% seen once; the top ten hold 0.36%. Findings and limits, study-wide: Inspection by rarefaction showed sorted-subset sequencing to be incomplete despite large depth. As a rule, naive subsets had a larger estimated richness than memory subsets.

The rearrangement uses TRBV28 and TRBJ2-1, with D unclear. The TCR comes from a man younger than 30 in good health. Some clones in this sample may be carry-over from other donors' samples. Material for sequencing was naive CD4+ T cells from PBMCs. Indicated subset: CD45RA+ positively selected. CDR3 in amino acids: CASSILGNEQFF. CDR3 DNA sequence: TGTGCCAGCAGTATTCTAGGGAATGAGCAGTTCTTC.